This TCR beta chain was found in a study of CD8+ T cells in alopecia areata. The CDR3 spans 13 residues. Trimming pared 6 bases from V and 3 bases from J, leaving 11 bases between. Germline V gene lookup returns CDR1 FNHDT and CDR2 SITEND (reference sequence). Following extraction, RNA underwent reverse transcription to cDNA, which served as the sequencing template. Sequenced by immunoSEQ multiplex PCR; TCRdb stores in-frame clones only, minus some. This sample has 270,000 or so clones, each found more than once. Cells that came from pooled cutaneous lymph nodes were sorted using CD4, CD8alpha, NKG2D, NKG2ACE and other markers. Comments on this clone: Each gene name is a mouse one. The CDR3 goes on 4 residues after the read ends, and that part is filled in from the germline J gene. This CDR3 is also generated by other DNA sequences in the sample.

The receptor comes from a C3H/HeJ mouse with alopecia areata. Strain haplotype (MHC): H2-k. The chain carries TRBV19 and TRBJ2-5; TRBD1 might be the D (6 bases). The sample comprised CD4+ T cells sorted from a lymph node. Incomplete CDR3 DNA: TGTGCCAGCACTCCGGGACAACAAGAC. Translating it yields CASTPGQQD. The entire CDR3 reads CASTPGQQDTQYF.